This T cell receptor (beta chain) was captured in a study of tumor-infiltrating lymphocytes in localized non-small cell lung cancer (dated by TCRdb to the early 2020s). Looking at the study overall: The cohort included patients whose samples were collected after neoadjuvant chemotherapy, as well as both smokers and never-smokers and several histologies. Each patient provided resected tumor tissue plus uninvolved lung tissue from the same patient, with the uninvolved lung tissue described as non-adjacent to the tumor. Alongside flow cytometry, multiplex immunofluorescence, RNA-seq, exome sequencing and proteomics, TCR sequencing was applied to the same patients as one of several integrated assays. The overall ICON cohort comprised 150 or so surgical patients with localized non-small cell lung cancer whose tumors were resected. The paired tumor versus uninvolved lung comparison of immunoSEQ T-cell fraction included fewer than 65 patients. Results and caveats for the whole study, not just this receptor: Because different pieces of the same tissue were used for different assays, technical variation could not be separated from intratumor heterogeneity. No difference in TCR-derived T-cell fraction was observed between the flow cytometry-defined immunotypes IM1 (good prognosis) and IM2 (poor prognosis). TCRbeta sequencing supported higher T cell infiltration in tumors than in uninvolved lung tissue, consistent with immunofluorescence CD3 counts. No association of tumor T-cell fraction from TCR sequencing with recurrence-free survival was found (p = 0.61). Since assay coverage differed from patient to patient depending on how much tissue was available, TCR sequencing was done for only a subset of the cohort.

V is pared back by 4 bases and J by 3 bases, with 19 bases lying between the germline termini. Including cysteine and phenylalanine, the CDR3 has 17 amino acids. Only the CDR3 portion is preserved as DNA: 51 bases, with reading frame beginning at the first base. The germline V gene provides CDR1 MDHEN and CDR2 SYDVKM. The T-cell fraction in tumor and uninvolved lung tissue was provided by TCR sequencing with the immunoSEQ assay. Per the source publication's procedure: For survival analysis, patients were split into high (upper tertile) and low (lower two tertiles) T-cell fraction groups and compared by log-rank test. A signed-rank test was used to test paired tumor versus uninvolved lung differences in T-cell fraction. TCRdb took over this immuneACCESS table, retaining in-frame rearrangements with V and J assigned. Such tables are incomplete; in checked studies, under half of the missing clones stem from an unresolved V gene, and the remainder is unexplained. The V and J calls and clone size are taken from that table; D and trimming were inferred from the DNA. Present in this sample are about 16,000 clones, 70% to 80% of which were seen just once. Of the sample, around 10% is held by the ten largest clones.

This clone was found a few times. Its antigen target is currently unknown. No clone much larger than this one lies a single base away; base qualities are absent. ICON enrollment began in the first half of 2016, and the last patient was enrolled in late 2018. In a subcohort of 60 to 85 patients, fresh tumor and matched uninvolved tissue were collected for in-depth immune analyses, with TCR sequencing among those analyses. DNA isolated from bulk tissue, without cell sorting, was used for TCR sequencing. The sequence came from a human donor with non-small cell lung cancer. The sample consisted of lung tumor tissue. The receptor chain draws on TRBV28 and TRBJ2-1, with TRBD1 perhaps the D gene, on 7 matching bases. The nucleotide sequence is given as TGTGCCAGCAGTTCCCGGACAGGAGGGGTTATCTACAATGAGCAGTTCTTC. It specifies CASSSRTGGVIYNEQFF.